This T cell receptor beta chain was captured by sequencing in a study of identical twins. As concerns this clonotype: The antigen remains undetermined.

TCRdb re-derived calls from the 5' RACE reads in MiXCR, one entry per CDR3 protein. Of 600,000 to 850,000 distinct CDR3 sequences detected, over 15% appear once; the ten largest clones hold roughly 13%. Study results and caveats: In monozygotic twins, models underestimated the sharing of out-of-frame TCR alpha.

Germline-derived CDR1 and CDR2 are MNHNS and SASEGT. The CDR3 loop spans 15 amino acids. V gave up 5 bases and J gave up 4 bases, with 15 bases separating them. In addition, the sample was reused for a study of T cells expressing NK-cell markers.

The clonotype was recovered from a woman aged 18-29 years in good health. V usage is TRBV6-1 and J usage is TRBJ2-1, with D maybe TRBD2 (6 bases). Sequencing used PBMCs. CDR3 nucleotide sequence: TGTGCCAGCAGTCGATCTAGCGTGGAATACAATGAGCAGTTCTTC. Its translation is CASSRSSVEYNEQFF.